The 32 T cell receptor beta chains presented below share a single source sample, sequenced in a study of shared clonotypes between healthy human individuals (dated by TCRdb to between 2020 and 2021). The library was built by means of the immunoSEQ multiplex PCR assay. In TCRdb, the immuneACCESS table is reduced to in-frame sequences with V and J assigned. These tables do not hold every clone; where another copy was compared, an unresolved V gene accounts for under half, and the others remain unexplained. The sample table lists more than 600,000 clones, 92% of them with a count of one. Jointly, the top ten make up about a quarter of the sample. For the CD8 naive samples, CD45RO-negative cells were positively selected for CCR7, yielding a CD45RA+CCR7+ population from which TemRA cells were excluded. Material for sequencing was naive CD8+ T cells sorted from blood. The sample's cell subset or site, from its label and the paper: CD45RA+CCR7+. These receptors all come from a man in his thirties or forties in good health.

Regarding this clone: This CDR3 is also generated by other DNA sequences in the sample. CDR3 sequence (DNA): TGTGCCAGCAGTTTAGGCAGCTACGAGCAGTACTTC. Protein: CASSLGSYEQYF. The genes are TRBV6-6 and TRBJ2-7; no clear D gene. CDR1 is MNHNY and CDR2 is SVGAGI in the germline V gene (reference sequence). The CDR3 has 12 residues. V was pared by 4 bases and J by 3 bases, with 7 bases between.

The V gene is TRBV29-1, the J gene TRBJ1-2; perhaps TRBD1 as D (6 bases). CDR1 is SQVTM and CDR2 is ANQGSEA in the germline V gene. The CDR3 is 13 amino acids. The ends were cut back, 4 bases at V and 6 bases at J, with 15 bases in the middle. The CDR3 spells CSVVHTGWDGYTF. The CDR3 nucleotides read TGCAGCGTTGTTCACACAGGGTGGGATGGCTACACCTTC.

This chain connects TRBV2 to TRBJ1-2, with 9 bases matching TRBD1. Losses at the gene ends were 10 bases for V and 5 bases for J; bases not matched to a gene: 11. Germline values: CDR1 SNHLY, CDR2 FYNNEI. The CDR3 totals 14 residues. The CDR3, as DNA: TGTGCCACCCCGGCGAGACAGGGGGTTTATGGCTACACCTTC. This gives the protein CATPARQGVYGYTF.

The sample holds a few counts of this clone. The chain recombines TRBV7-9 with TRBJ1-3; unclear D gene. V shed 0 bases and J shed 0 bases, with 18 bases lying between them. The CDR3 covers 19 residues. Germline V lookup: CDR1 SEHNR, CDR2 FQNEAQ (reference sequence). CDR3 nucleotides: TGTGCCAGCAGCTTAGCTCCTATTGATGGACCCTCCTCTGGAAACACCATATATTTT. As protein: CASSLAPIDGPSSGNTIYF.

The genes are TRBV5-6 and TRBJ2-1; 10 nucleotides match TRBD2. Germline V gives CDR1 SGHDT, CDR2 YYEEEE. The CDR3 length is 16 residues. V dropped 7 bases and J dropped 8; count of bases not matched to a gene: 15. The DNA for the CDR3 is TGTGCCAGCGGACTAGCGGCTTCCCCCCTTAGGGATGAGCAGTTCTTC. It translates to CASGLAASPLRDEQFF. The whole variable domain, remainder taken from reference TRBV5-6 and TRBJ2-1, is DAGVTQSPTHLIKTRGQQVTLRCSPKSGHDTVSWYQQALGQGPQFIFQYYEEEERQRGNFPDRFSGHQFPNYSSELNVNALLLGDSALYLCASGLAASPLRDEQFFGPGTRLTVL.

This clone has just a few counts. The chain joins TRBV13 to TRBJ2-7; unclear D gene. Germline-derived CDR1 and CDR2 are PRHDT and FYEKMQ (reference sequence). The CDR3 totals 12 residues. The V gene lost 2 bases and the J gene lost 3 bases, with 5 bases spanning the gap. This chain's CDR3 is CASSLLLYEQYF. The CDR3 DNA reads as TGTGCCAGCAGCTTACTGCTCTACGAGCAGTACTTC.

J is TRBJ1-4 and V is TRBV6-5, with 7 bases that match TRBD1. There are 15 residues in the CDR3. Germline values: CDR1 MNHEY, CDR2 SVGAGI. The ends lost 8 bases at V and 4 bases at J; junction bases unmatched: 10. In nucleotides, the CDR3 is TGTGCCAGCGGCCTCGGGGACAGACTTAATGAAAAACTGTTTTTT. As protein: CASGLGDRLNEKLFF.

About this clone: The sample carries other DNA sequences with the same CDR3. The genes are TRBV30 and TRBJ2-3; D unresolved. Looked up from germline, CDR1 is GTSNPN and CDR2 is SVGIG (reference sequence). The germline V and J ends were trimmed by 0 bases and 1 base, with 5 bases remaining between them. CDR3 size: 13 residues. CDR3 coding DNA: TGTGCCTGGAGTGTACTCCGCACAGATACGCAGTATTTT. This encodes CAWSVLRTDTQYF.

This clone was seen a handful of times. The chain combines TRBV27 with TRBJ1-2; a possible D gene is TRBD1 (6 bases). Germline V CDR1 and CDR2: MNHEY, SMNVEV (reference sequence). The CDR3 covers 15 residues. V shed 4 bases and J shed 0 bases, with 12 bases lying between them. The DNA for the CDR3 is TGTGCCAGCAGTTCCAACAGGGATCCTAACTATGGCTACACCTTC. It is translated as CASSSNRDPNYGYTF.

This clone was picked up many times. Other nucleotide sequences in the sample specify the same CDR3. The chain links TRBV5-6 to TRBJ2-7; no definite D call. CDR3 length: 12 amino acids. Looked up from germline, CDR1 is SGHDT and CDR2 is YYEEEE. Trimming left V 3 bases short and J 0 bases short, with 4 bases between. CDR3 in amino acids: CASSSDSYEQYF. The CDR3 bases are TGTGCCAGCAGCTCCGACTCCTACGAGCAGTACTTC.

V usage is TRBV19 and J usage is TRBJ2-7; 9 bases line up with TRBD2. This CDR3 is 14 amino acids long. The V segment lost 6 bases and the J segment 4 bases; nucleotides outside the gene matches: 7. Germline loops: CDR1 LNHDA, CDR2 SQIVND (reference sequence). The CDR3 DNA reads as TGTGCCAGTAGCGCCGGGACTAGCTTTTACGAGCAGTACTTC. It yields the protein CASSAGTSFYEQYF.

This clone was counted between two and nine times. This sequence joins TRBV19 and TRBJ1-5, with D unclear. CDR1 and CDR2 (germline): LNHDA, SQIVND (reference sequence). Trimming took 0 bases from V and 4 from J, leaving 7 bases between them. The CDR3 is made up of 14 amino acids. The CDR3 is CASSIEPTNQPQHF. Here the CDR3 DNA reads TGTGCCAGTAGTATAGAGCCGACAAATCAGCCCCAGCATTTT. The full variable domain, its missing parts supplied by reference TRBV19 and TRBJ1-5, is DGGITQSPKYLFRKEGQNVTLSCEQNLNHDAMYWYRQDPGQGLRLIYYSQIVNDFQKGDIAEGYSVSREKKESFPLTVTSAQKNPTAFYLCASSIEPTNQPQHFGDGTRLSIL.

V usage is TRBV19 and J usage is TRBJ2-1; 8 positions match TRBD2. Trimming removed 3 bases from V and 1 base from J; junction bases left unmatched: 5. Germline-derived CDR1 and CDR2 are LNHDA and SQIVND (reference sequence). This CDR3 is 16 amino acids long. The CDR3 DNA is TGTGCCAGTAGTATGGTAGCGGGAAGTTCCTACAATGAGCAGTTCTTC. It encodes CASSMVAGSSYNEQFF. The full variable domain, its missing parts supplied by reference TRBV19 and TRBJ2-1, is DGGITQSPKYLFRKEGQNVTLSCEQNLNHDAMYWYRQDPGQGLRLIYYSQIVNDFQKGDIAEGYSVSREKKESFPLTVTSAQKNPTAFYLCASSMVAGSSYNEQFFGPGTRLTVL.

This chain connects TRBV7-9 to TRBJ2-1; D gene ambiguous. Germline-derived CDR1 and CDR2 are SEHNR and FQNEAQ (reference sequence). CDR3 length: 13 amino acids. V lost 5 bases, J lost 5 bases, and 10 bases lay in between. The CDR3 protein is CASSGRPNNEQFF. The CDR3 DNA is TGTGCCAGCAGCGGACGACCTAACAATGAGCAGTTCTTC. Full variable domain (rest looked up from reference TRBV7-9 and TRBJ2-1): DTGVSQNPRHKITKRGQNVTFRCDPISEHNRLYWYRQTLGQGPEFLTYFQNEAQLEKSRLLSDRFSAERPKGSFSTLEIQRTEQGDSAMYLCASSGRPNNEQFFGPGTRLTVL.

J is TRBJ2-7 and V is TRBV18; TRBD1 agrees at 11 bases. The CDR3 extends over 19 amino acids. J lost 0 bases, V lost 4 bases, and 14 bases had no gene match. Germline lookup yields CDR1 KGHSH and CDR2 LQKENI. CDR3 DNA: TGTGCCAGCTCACACCGGACAGGGGGCGAAGTGATCAGCTCCTACGAGCAGTACTTC. This sequence encodes CASSHRTGGEVISSYEQYF. The full variable domain, with the rest looked up from reference TRBV18 and TRBJ2-7, is NAGVMQNPRHLVRRRGQEARLRCSPMKGHSHVYWYRQLPEEGLKFMVYLQKENIIDESGMPKERFSAEFPKEGPSILRIQQVVRGDSAAYFCASSHRTGGEVISSYEQYFGPGTRLTVT.

The chain combines TRBV7-9 with TRBJ2-1; 9 positions agree with TRBD1. Germline V lookup: CDR1 SEHNR, CDR2 FQNEAQ (reference sequence). The CDR3 sequence is 16 residues long. Unmatched junction bases numbered 10, after V lost 7 bases and J lost 3 bases. The CDR3 loop is CASTSFGGQGYNEQFF. Here the CDR3 DNA reads TGTGCCAGCACCTCCTTCGGGGGACAGGGCTACAATGAGCAGTTCTTC.

The count of this clone is one. The chain uses TRBV5-1 and TRBJ1-1; D unresolved. The CDR3 extends over 12 amino acids. With 4 bases removed from V and 1 base from J, the gap between germline ends came to 5 bases. Germline V lookup: CDR1 SGHRS, CDR2 YFSETQ. CDR3 region: CASSRGNTEAFF. The CDR3 DNA reads as TGCGCCAGCAGCCGGGGGAACACTGAAGCTTTCTTT.

This clone occurred once. The rearrangement links TRBV19 to TRBJ1-4; D is ambiguous. The CDR3 extends over 15 amino acids. The germline gives CDR1 LNHDA, CDR2 SQIVND (reference sequence). Trimming left V 7 bases short and J 0 bases short, with 12 bases between. The CDR3 DNA reads as TGTGCCAGTACCCCTAGTCCCTCAACTAATGAAAAACTGTTTTTT. Protein: CASTPSPSTNEKLFF.

The chain recombines TRBV9 with TRBJ2-2; D is undetermined. The germline CDR1 and CDR2 sequences are SGDLS and YYNGEE. The CDR3 has 17 residues. Deletions cut 3 bases from V and 2 bases from J, with 17 bases between. The CDR3 loop reads CASSGPRVAANTGELFF. The CDR3 bases are TGTGCCAGCAGCGGGCCACGGGTCGCGGCCAACACCGGGGAGCTGTTTTTT.

The V and J genes are TRBV30 and TRBJ2-3, with D unresolved. The CDR3 has 14 residues. Germline V CDR1 and CDR2: GTSNPN, SVGIG (reference sequence). The CDR3 sequence is CALNEVPSTDTQYF. The CDR3 region has the DNA TGTGCGCTGAACGAGGTGCCCAGCACAGATACGCAGTATTTT.

The chain carries TRBV7-9 and TRBJ2-7, with D possibly matching TRBD2 (7 bases). The CDR3 totals 16 residues. V dropped 1 base and J dropped 7 bases, with 20 bases sitting between them. CDR1 and CDR2 from the germline V gene are SEHNR and FQNEAQ (reference sequence). The CDR3 loop reads CASSLVRGGAAWEQYF. The CDR3, as DNA: TGTGCCAGCAGCTTAGTGAGGGGGGGCGCCGCCTGGGAGCAGTACTTC. The whole variable domain, remainder taken from reference TRBV7-9 and TRBJ2-7, is DTGVSQNPRHKITKRGQNVTFRCDPISEHNRLYWYRQTLGQGPEFLTYFQNEAQLEKSRLLSDRFSAERPKGSFSTLEIQRTEQGDSAMYLCASSLVRGGAAWEQYFGPGTRLTVT.

Written as DNA, the CDR3 is TGTGCCAGCAGCCCCGGACTAGCACACGCGAACACCGGGGAGCTGTTTTTT. It translates to CASSPGLAHANTGELFF. This rearrangement joins TRBV7-6 to TRBJ2-2; 8 bases are a match to TRBD2. Germline V gives CDR1 SGHVS, CDR2 FNYEAQ. V shed 5 bases and J 0 bases; nucleotides not matched to a gene: 8. The CDR3 has 17 amino acids.

The chain links TRBV28 to TRBJ2-1; TRBD2 matches at 9 bases. J was trimmed by 3 bases and V by 6 bases; bases with no gene match: 9. CDR3 length: 16 amino acids. Germline lookup yields CDR1 MDHEN and CDR2 SYDVKM. The CDR3 reads CASSPVAGDLYNEQFF. CDR3 sequence (DNA): TGTGCCAGCAGCCCAGTAGCGGGAGACCTCTACAATGAGCAGTTCTTC.

The rearrangement uses TRBV28 and TRBJ2-1; tentatively, D is TRBD2 (6 bases). The CDR3 consists of 14 residues. V was pared by 6 bases and J by 8 bases, with 17 bases between. Germline CDR1 is MDHEN and CDR2 is SYDVKM. The CDR3 DNA is TGTGCCAGCAGGGCCCCCGCGGGGCCTCATGAGCAGTTCTTC. Translation gives CASRAPAGPHEQFF. The variable domain in full, completed from reference TRBV28 and TRBJ2-1, reads DVKVTQSSRYLVKRTGEKVFLECVQDMDHENMFWYRQDPGLGLRLIYFSYDVKMKEKGDIPEGYSVSREKKERFSLILESASTNQTSMYLCASRAPAGPHEQFFGPGTRLTVL.

This clone came up once. The V gene is TRBV7-9, the J gene TRBJ1-3, with D possibly being TRBD1 (5 bases). V was cut by 1 base and J by 4 bases, with 17 bases left in between. This CDR3 has 17 amino acids. Per germline, CDR1 SEHNR and CDR2 FQNEAQ (reference sequence). CDR3: CASSLGRRGPGGNTIYF. CDR3 DNA sequence: TGTGCCAGCAGCTTAGGACGTCGGGGCCCGGGGGGAAACACCATATATTTT. Using reference TRBV7-9 and TRBJ1-3 for the parts outside the CDR3, the full variable domain is DTGVSQNPRHKITKRGQNVTFRCDPISEHNRLYWYRQTLGQGPEFLTYFQNEAQLEKSRLLSDRFSAERPKGSFSTLEIQRTEQGDSAMYLCASSLGRRGPGGNTIYFGEGSWLTVV.

The chain links TRBV6-5 to TRBJ2-2; TRBD2 agrees at 8 bases. The CDR3 covers 15 residues. Germline lookup yields CDR1 MNHEY and CDR2 SVGAGI. V was clipped by 0 bases and J by 4 bases; unmatched bases: 1. The CDR3 here is CASSYSGRATGELFF. CDR3 coding DNA: TGTGCCAGCAGTTACTCCGGGAGGGCCACCGGGGAGCTGTTTTTT.

The chain has TRBV11-2 and TRBJ2-2; 9 bases line up with TRBD2. This CDR3 region has 17 residues. V lost 3 bases to trimming and J lost 3 bases; unmatched junction nucleotides: 8. Germline V gene data show CDR1 as SGHAT and CDR2 as FQNNGV. The CDR3 DNA reads TGTGCCAGCAGCTTCCCACGACTAGCGGAGGACACCGGGGAGCTGTTTTTT. It codes for CASSFPRLAEDTGELFF.

The chain carries TRBV27 and TRBJ2-1, with D perhaps given as TRBD1 or TRBD2 (5 bases each). There are 15 residues in the CDR3. With 6 bases removed from V and 2 bases from J, the gap between germline ends came to 14 bases. CDR1 is MNHEY and CDR2 is SMNVEV in the germline V gene (reference sequence). CDR3 region: CASRHTGPPYNEQFF. The CDR3 bases are TGTGCCAGCAGGCATACGGGACCCCCCTACAATGAGCAGTTCTTC.

The rearrangement joins TRBV6-5 to TRBJ2-5, with D possibly matching TRBD2 (5 bases). CDR1 and CDR2 from the germline V gene are MNHEY and SVGAGI. Trimming stripped 0 bases from V and 4 bases from J, with 6 bases between. This CDR3 spans 13 amino acids. This chain's CDR3 is CASSYSGGETQYF. CDR3 DNA: TGTGCCAGCAGTTACTCAGGAGGAGAGACCCAGTACTTC.

About this clone itself: The same CDR3 also results from other DNA sequences found in this sample. The CDR3 coding sequence is TGTGCCAGCAGCTTAACCGGCAATGAGCAGTTCTTC. Translation gives CASSLTGNEQFF. The J gene is TRBJ2-1, the V gene TRBV7-3; D is unresolved. Per germline, CDR1 SGHTA and CDR2 FQGTGA. V shed 0 bases and J shed 6 bases, with 3 bases lying between them. The CDR3 consists of 12 residues.

The chain couples TRBV2 to TRBJ1-5, with TRBD1 as a possible D gene (6 bases). Per germline, CDR1 SNHLY and CDR2 FYNNEI. V was shortened by 8 bases and J by 4 bases, with 18 bases between the two germline ends. CDR3 size: 15 residues. The CDR3 nucleotides read TGTGCCAGCCGCACACACAGGGAGTCGAATCAGCCCCAGCATTTT. Its protein is CASRTHRESNQPQHF.

The chain recombines TRBV28 with TRBJ2-7; 9 bases map to TRBD1. Germline-derived CDR1 and CDR2 are MDHEN and SYDVKM. V dropped 3 bases and J dropped 2; count of bases not matched to a gene: 5. The CDR3 is 15 residues long. The CDR3 loop is CASSLGDRETYEQYF. In nucleotides, the CDR3 is TGTGCCAGCAGTTTGGGGGACAGGGAAACCTACGAGCAGTACTTC. The full variable domain, completed using reference TRBV28 and TRBJ2-7, is DVKVTQSSRYLVKRTGEKVFLECVQDMDHENMFWYRQDPGLGLRLIYFSYDVKMKEKGDIPEGYSVSREKKERFSLILESASTNQTSMYLCASSLGDRETYEQYFGPGTRLTVT.